This T cell receptor (beta chain) emerged from a study of shared clonotypes between healthy human individuals. The assay was immunoSEQ multiplex PCR, and TCRdb's table has in-frame clones only and misses some. Among under 200,000 clones, 90% to 95% were seen once, and the ten largest hold about 0.067%. Germline V gives CDR1 MNHNS, CDR2 SASEGT. V trimming: 10 bases; J trimming: 7 bases; junction bases outside the gene matches: 9. The CDR3 totals 13 residues. The J gene is TRBJ2-1, the V gene TRBV6-1; 8 bases match TRBD2. The sequenced sample was naive CD4+ T cells sorted from blood. Subset indicated: CD45RA+ positively selected. The origin of this receptor is a woman aged 25 to 45 in good health. In DNA, the CDR3 is TGTGCCACCCTCGGGAGGGCTCGAAATGAGCAGTTCTTC. Amino acids: CATLGRARNEQFF.